This is a list of T cell receptor beta chains from one sample in a study of T-cell reconstitution after alpha-beta-depleted transplantation in children. TCRdb itself ran the PCR reads through MiXCR, one entry per CDR3 protein. The sample yields 350,000 to 400,000 distinct CDR3 sequences, around 20% seen once. This material consisted of PBMCs from the stem cell graft donor, taken from the stem cell graft. These receptor sequences come from a human donor who donated a stem cell graft to a child with acute myeloid leukemia. The CDR3 runs from the conserved cysteine through the conserved F or W. A D gene is named only where the DNA matches it firmly. Size is stated for part of the rows, as once, few or many counts, or as a class when the clone is expanded.

>many|TRBJ2-7|TRBD1|TRBV29-1
TGCAGCGGGCAGGCCGGGACAGCCGAGCAGTACTTC
CSGQAGTAEQYF
>many|TRBJ2-1|-|TRBV29-1
TGCAGCGTTGGGCGGCGCGGCGTAAGCTCCTACAATGAGCAGTTCTTC
CSVGRRGVSSYNEQFF
>-|TRBJ2-1|-|TRBV28
TGTGCCAGCAGCCCGGGGTATTTGGGAGGCTCCTACAATGAGCAGTTCTTC
CASSPGYLGGSYNEQFF
>few|TRBJ2-6|-|TRBV11-3
TGTGCCAGCAGCCCCCAGTTTCGTGCCAACGTCCTGACTTTC
CASSPQFRANVLTF
>-|TRBJ1-4|TRBD1|TRBV2
TGTGCCAGCAGTCGACAGGGGTCTAATGAAAAACTGTTTTTT
CASSRQGSNEKLFF
>-|TRBJ2-3|-|TRBV5-1
TGCGCCAGCAGGCAGGAAGATACGCAGTATTTT
CASRQEDTQYF
>few|TRBJ2-1|TRBD2|TRBV3-1
TGTGCCAGCGGACTAGCGGGAGGTTACTACAATGAGCAGTTCTTC
CASGLAGGYYNEQFF
>once|TRBJ1-2|-|TRBV7-2
TGTGCCAGCAGCTTAGTGGACCTCCGTGTGAGTGGCTACACCTTC
CASSLVDLRVSGYTF
>-|TRBJ2-7|-|TRBV12-3/TRBV12-4
TGTGCCAGCAGTTTCGTGAGCGGGTACTCCTACGAGCAGTACTTC
CASSFVSGYSYEQYF
>-|TRBJ2-3|-|TRBV4-1
TGCGCCAGCAGCCAAGGGTGGAGCGAGCAGTATTTT
CASSQGWSEQYF
>few|TRBJ2-7|-|TRBV12-3/TRBV12-4
TGTGCCAGCAGTTTGGAAGTCGGGGTGACGGTATCGGGCGAGCAGTACTTC
CASSLEVGVTVSGEQYF
>-|TRBJ1-1|-|TRBV7-6
TGTGCCAGCAGCTTTGGGGGGACGGGCACTGAAGCTTTCTTT
CASSFGGTGTEAFF
>few|TRBJ2-1|-|TRBV9
TGTGCCAGCAGCGTAGAGGTAGCCCACAATGAGCAGTTCTTC
CASSVEVAHNEQFF
>-|TRBJ2-2|-|TRBV20-1
TGCAGTGCTAGATTGCGGGGCCGGGGCACCGGGGAGCTGTTTTTT
CSARLRGRGTGELFF
>-|TRBJ2-2|TRBD2|TRBV4-1
TGCGCCAGCAGCCACTTAGCGGGAGCGAACACCGGGGAGCTGTTTTTT
CASSHLAGANTGELFF